Presented here are 8 T cell receptor beta chains from one specimen sequenced in a study of cytomegalovirus exposure and HLA in healthy donors. A multiplex PCR was run with 60 Vbeta primers and 13 Jbeta primers. The assay was immunoSEQ multiplex PCR, and TCRdb's table has in-frame clones only and misses some. The sample includes 150,000 to 200,000 clones, over 60% of them seen just once. The specimen sequenced was PBMCs. These receptor sequences come from a woman in her twenties or thirties in good health and CMV-seronegative.

The chain links TRBV5-1 to TRBJ1-2; 8 bases fit TRBD1. The V segment lost 0 bases and the J segment 5 bases; nucleotides outside the gene matches: 9. Per the germline V gene, CDR1 is SGHRS and CDR2 is YFSETQ. The CDR3 has 16 amino acids. The CDR3 loop is CASSLDPGQARYGYTF. Here the CDR3 DNA reads TGCGCCAGCAGCTTGGACCCGGGACAGGCTAGGTATGGCTACACCTTC.

The chain has TRBV4-1 and TRBJ1-3; D remains ambiguous. V was cut by 2 bases and J by 5 bases, with 13 bases left in between. The CDR3 is 15 residues long. From germline, CDR1 is MGHRA and CDR2 YSYEKL. CDR3 bases: TGCGCCAGCAGCCAAAACACGTATTCAAGAAACACCATATATTTT. Translating it yields CASSQNTYSRNTIYF.

This chain joins TRBV2 and TRBJ1-5, with a weak D call TRBD1 (6 bases). Germline CDR1 and CDR2: SNHLY and FYNNEI. The CDR3 is 14 amino acids. V was cut by 10 bases and J by 4 bases, with 17 bases left in between. CDR3 loop: CATTWTAENQPQHF. CDR3 DNA sequence: TGTGCCACCACCTGGACAGCCGAGAATCAGCCCCAGCATTTT.

V usage is TRBV19 and J usage is TRBJ1-6; 9 bases are shared with TRBD1. The CDR3 spans 14 residues. Germline loops: CDR1 LNHDA, CDR2 SQIVND (reference sequence). J gave up 7 bases and V 5 bases, and 3 bases lay outside the gene matches. CDR3 loop: CASSSTGGNSPLHF. The CDR3 nucleotides read TGTGCCAGTAGTTCGACAGGGGGGAATTCACCCCTCCACTTT.

The V gene is TRBV6-1, the J gene TRBJ2-5; D is perhaps TRBD1 (5 bases). CDR1 is MNHNS and CDR2 is SASEGT in the germline V gene. Trimming took off 2 bases at V and 2 bases at J, with 18 bases between the two ends. This CDR3 contains 17 residues. The CDR3 loop is CASSESSPRQGQETQYF. Here the CDR3 DNA reads TGTGCCAGCAGTGAAAGCTCGCCCCGGCAGGGACAAGAGACCCAGTACTTC.

The chain has TRBV4-2 and TRBJ2-1; TRBD2 matches at 12 bases. With V trimmed by 0 bases and J by 4 bases, 13 bases remained unmatched. CDR1 is LGHNA, CDR2 YNFKEQ, per germline. The CDR3 sequence is 20 residues long. CDR3 region: CASSQDRLRLAGGGYNEQFF. The CDR3, as DNA: TGTGCCAGCAGCCAAGATCGTTTAAGGCTAGCGGGAGGGGGTTACAATGAGCAGTTCTTC.

This clone has more than one count but fewer than ten. This sequence joins TRBV2 and TRBJ2-1; 12 positions agree with TRBD1. Germline V lookup: CDR1 SNHLY, CDR2 FYNNEI. V gave up 7 bases and J gave up 9 bases; unmatched junction bases: 4. There are 13 residues in the CDR3. CDR3 sequence (DNA): TGTGCCAGCATAGGGACAGGGGGCGGTGAGCAGTTCTTC. Translation: CASIGTGGGEQFF.

This clone was counted ten times or more. The V gene is TRBV10-1, the J gene TRBJ2-7, with D perhaps matching TRBD2 (6 bases). Germline V gene data show CDR1 as WNHNN and CDR2 as SYGVQD (reference sequence). Trimming stripped 7 bases from V and 2 bases from J, with 15 bases between. This CDR3 is 14 amino acids long. The CDR3 reads CASIRREETYEQYF. The CDR3 bases are TGCGCCAGCATTAGGAGGGAGGAAACCTACGAGCAGTACTTC.